These T cell receptor beta chains were read from a single sample in a study of T cell repertoires in cytomegalovirus infection. MiXCR, applied by TCRdb to the reads, yields one record per CDR3 protein. This sample carries approximately 180,000 distinct CDR3 sequences, approximately 19% of them seen once, and the ten largest clones take approximately 3%. Sequencing used PBMCs. The receptors were sampled from a human donor in good health (CMV status not recorded). Some clones in this sample may be carry-over from other donors' samples. Each CDR3 is given with its conserved first and last residue. Each record gives: J gene, clone size, V gene, D gene, CDR3 DNA, CDR3 protein. A D gene is named only where the DNA matches it firmly. Part of the rows lack a size; the others show once, few, many or a class for expanded clones.

j_call: TRBJ2-3
clone_size: many
v_call: TRBV7-2
d_call: TRBD2
cdr3_nt: TGTGCCAGCAGCTACACTAGCGGGGGGGCCCGCGATACGCAGTATTTT
cdr3_aa: CASSYTSGGARDTQYF

j_call: TRBJ2-7
clone_size: few
v_call: TRBV19
d_call: TRBD1
cdr3_nt: TGTGCCAGTACCTCCGGGACAGGGATCGGCGAGCAGTACTTC
cdr3_aa: CASTSGTGIGEQYF

j_call: TRBJ1-2
clone_size: few
v_call: TRBV25-1
d_call: NA
cdr3_nt: TGTGCCAGCAGTCCTGGGACGACGGGCTACACCTTC
cdr3_aa: CASSPGTTGYTF

j_call: TRBJ1-1
clone_size: NA
v_call: TRBV7-6
d_call: TRBD1
cdr3_nt: TGTGCCAGCAGCCAGGGGGGGCAGGGAACTGAAGCTTTCTTT
cdr3_aa: CASSQGGQGTEAFF

j_call: TRBJ2-1
clone_size: NA
v_call: TRBV9
d_call: NA
cdr3_nt: TGTGCCAGCAGCCCTGGGGGAAGCCTCAATGAGCAGTTCTTC
cdr3_aa: CASSPGGSLNEQFF

j_call: TRBJ1-2
clone_size: many
v_call: TRBV7-2
d_call: NA
cdr3_nt: TGTGCCAGCAGCTCGACAGGAGCTAACTATGGCTACACCTTC
cdr3_aa: CASSSTGANYGYTF

j_call: TRBJ1-5
clone_size: NA
v_call: TRBV28
d_call: NA
cdr3_nt: TGTGCCAGCAGTTTATATGTGGATCAGCCCCAGCATTTT
cdr3_aa: CASSLYVDQPQHF

j_call: TRBJ2-4
clone_size: NA
v_call: TRBV29-1
d_call: NA
cdr3_nt: TGCAGCGCTCTGGGGCAGACCTTAGCCAAAAACATTCAGTACTTC
cdr3_aa: CSALGQTLAKNIQYF

j_call: TRBJ2-1
clone_size: few
v_call: TRBV20-1
d_call: TRBD2
cdr3_nt: TGCAGTGCTCCTACTGGGGGGACTAGAGATAATGAGCAGTTCTTC
cdr3_aa: CSAPTGGTRDNEQFF

j_call: TRBJ2-1
clone_size: many
v_call: TRBV7-2
d_call: NA
cdr3_nt: TGTGCCAGCAGCGCCCGGCGCCAGTATGGGGACAATGAGCAGTTCTTC
cdr3_aa: CASSARRQYGDNEQFF

j_call: TRBJ2-3
clone_size: NA
v_call: TRBV28
d_call: NA
cdr3_nt: TGTGCCAGCAGTCGGACAGGAGGGGTAACTAGCACAGATACGCAGTATTTT
cdr3_aa: CASSRTGGVTSTDTQYF

j_call: TRBJ2-1
clone_size: few
v_call: TRBV18
d_call: TRBD1
cdr3_nt: TGTGCCAGCTCACCACGACAGGGTGTCGATGAGCAGTTCTTC
cdr3_aa: CASSPRQGVDEQFF

j_call: TRBJ1-2
clone_size: few
v_call: TRBV2
d_call: NA
cdr3_nt: TGTGCCAGCAGTGAAGCACGCGGCGGAGGCTACACCTTC
cdr3_aa: CASSEARGGGYTF

j_call: TRBJ2-3
clone_size: NA
v_call: TRBV13
d_call: NA
cdr3_nt: TGTGCCAGTATTCGGCCTAGCACAGATACGCAGTATTTT
cdr3_aa: CASIRPSTDTQYF

j_call: TRBJ1-5
clone_size: few
v_call: TRBV7-2
d_call: NA
cdr3_nt: TGTGCCAGCAGCTTAACGCGGCTCGGGGGGAATCAGCCCCAGCATTTT
cdr3_aa: CASSLTRLGGNQPQHF

j_call: TRBJ2-1
clone_size: NA
v_call: TRBV4-1
d_call: TRBD2
cdr3_nt: TGTGCCAGCAGCCAAGAACTAGCGGGGGGCTCCTACAATGAGCAGTTCTTC
cdr3_aa: CASSQELAGGSYNEQFF

j_call: TRBJ1-3
clone_size: few
v_call: TRBV10-1
d_call: NA
cdr3_nt: TGCGCCAGCAGCAACGACAGGAGCTCTGGAAACACCATATATTTT
cdr3_aa: CASSNDRSSGNTIYF